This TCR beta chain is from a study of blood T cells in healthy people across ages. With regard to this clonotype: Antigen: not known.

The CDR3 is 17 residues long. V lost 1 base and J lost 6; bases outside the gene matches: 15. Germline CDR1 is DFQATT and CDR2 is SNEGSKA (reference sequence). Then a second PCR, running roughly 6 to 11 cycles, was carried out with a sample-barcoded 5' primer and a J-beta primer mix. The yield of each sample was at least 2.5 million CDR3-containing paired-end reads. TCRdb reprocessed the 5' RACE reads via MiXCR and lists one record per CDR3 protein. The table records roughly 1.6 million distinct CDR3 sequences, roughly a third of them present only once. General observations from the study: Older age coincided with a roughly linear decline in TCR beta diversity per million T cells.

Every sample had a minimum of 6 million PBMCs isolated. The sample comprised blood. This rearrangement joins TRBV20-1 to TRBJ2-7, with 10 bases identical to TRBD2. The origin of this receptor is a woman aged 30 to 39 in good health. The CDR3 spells CSARVGASGRPPREQYF. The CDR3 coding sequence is TGCAGTGCTAGAGTGGGGGCTAGCGGGAGACCTCCTCGCGAGCAGTACTTC.